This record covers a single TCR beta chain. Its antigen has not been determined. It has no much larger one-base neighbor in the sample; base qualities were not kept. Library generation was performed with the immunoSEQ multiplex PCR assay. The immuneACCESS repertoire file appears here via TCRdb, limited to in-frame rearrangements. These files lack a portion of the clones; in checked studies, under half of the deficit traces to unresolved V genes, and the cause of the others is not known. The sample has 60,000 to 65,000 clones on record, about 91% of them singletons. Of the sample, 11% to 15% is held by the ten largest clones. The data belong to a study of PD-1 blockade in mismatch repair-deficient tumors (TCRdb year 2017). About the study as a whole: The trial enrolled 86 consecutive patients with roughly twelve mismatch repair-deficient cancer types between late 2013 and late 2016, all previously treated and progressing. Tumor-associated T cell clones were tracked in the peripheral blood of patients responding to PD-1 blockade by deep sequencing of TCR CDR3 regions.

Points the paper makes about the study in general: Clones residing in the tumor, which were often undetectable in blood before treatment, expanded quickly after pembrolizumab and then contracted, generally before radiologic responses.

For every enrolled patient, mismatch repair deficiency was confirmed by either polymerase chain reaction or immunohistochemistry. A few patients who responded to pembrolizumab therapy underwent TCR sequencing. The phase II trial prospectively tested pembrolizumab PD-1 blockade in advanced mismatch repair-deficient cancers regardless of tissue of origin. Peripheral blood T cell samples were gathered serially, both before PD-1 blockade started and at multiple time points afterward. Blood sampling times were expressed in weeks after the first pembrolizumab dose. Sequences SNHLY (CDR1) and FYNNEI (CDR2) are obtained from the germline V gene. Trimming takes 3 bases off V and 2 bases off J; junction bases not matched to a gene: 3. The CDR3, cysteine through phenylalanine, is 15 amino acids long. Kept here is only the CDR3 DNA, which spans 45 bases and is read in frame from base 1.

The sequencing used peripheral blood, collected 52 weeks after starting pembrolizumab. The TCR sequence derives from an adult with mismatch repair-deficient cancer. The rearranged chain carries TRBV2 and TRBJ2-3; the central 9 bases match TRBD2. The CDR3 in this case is CASSDRLADTDTQYF. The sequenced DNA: TGTGCCAGCAGTGACAGACTAGCGGACACAGATACGCAGTATTTT.